The 14 T cell receptor beta chains presented below share a single source sample, sequenced in a study of blood T cell repertoires in COVID-19. TCRdb's copy holds only in-frame clones and misses some; the assay was immunoSEQ multiplex PCR. The table includes 45,000 to 50,000 clones, approximately 84% detected once. Material for sequencing was peripheral blood. The receptors originated from a woman of 80 years or more with COVID-19, enrolled during active disease.

This chain uses TRBV7-9 with TRBJ2-3; 10 bases map to TRBD2. Per germline, CDR1 SEHNR and CDR2 FQNEAQ (reference sequence). The V gene end was trimmed by 4 bases and the J gene end by 1 base; junction bases not matched to a gene: 2. The CDR3 consists of 15 residues. DNA for the CDR3: TGTGCCAGCAGCTCCGGGACTAGCGGCACAGATACGCAGTATTTT. As protein: CASSSGTSGTDTQYF.

The chain carries TRBV19 and TRBJ2-7; 7 bases line up with TRBD2. The CDR3 is 13 residues long. Per germline, CDR1 LNHDA and CDR2 SQIVND (reference sequence). With 6 bases clipped from V and 6 bases from J, the junction kept 8 bases outside the gene matches. CDR3 coding DNA: TGTGCCAGTAGAGACGGGAGGTTCAGCGAGCAGTACTTC. Translating it yields CASRDGRFSEQYF.

The V and J genes are TRBV29-1 and TRBJ2-7; TRBD2 aligns across 9 bases. This CDR3 has 13 amino acids. Germline V lookup: CDR1 SQVTM, CDR2 ANQGSEA. The V gene end was trimmed by 1 base and the J gene end by 3 bases; junction bases not matched to a gene: 1. The CDR3 DNA reads TGCAGCGTTGAAGCTAGCGGGGACTACGAGCAGTACTTC. Its protein product is CSVEASGDYEQYF.

To note about this clone: At one end the junction does not follow the germline gene, possibly because of a read error. J is TRBJ2-5 and V is TRBV7-7; 8 nucleotides align to TRBD1. The CDR3 covers 16 residues. Germline-derived CDR1 and CDR2 are SSHAT and FNYEAQ (reference sequence). CDR3 amino acids: CASSLDTGGLQETQYF. The CDR3 nucleotides read TGTGCTAGCAGCTTAGATACAGGGGGTTTACAAGAGACCCAGTACTTC. Full variable domain (outside the CDR3, taken from reference TRBV7-7 and TRBJ2-5): GAGVSQSPRYKVTKRGQDVTLRCDPISSHATLYWYQQALGQGPEFLTYFNYEAQPDKSGLPSDRFSAERPEGSISTLTIQRTEQRDSAMYRCASSLDTGGLQETQYFGPGTRLLVL.

The V gene is TRBV18, the J gene TRBJ1-1; D is undetermined. In germline, CDR1 is KGHSH, CDR2 LQKENI. The CDR3 is 15 amino acids. The ends were cut back, 6 bases at V and 0 bases at J, with 14 bases in the middle. CDR3: CASSGGYSLNTEAFF. The CDR3 region has the DNA TGTGCCAGCTCGGGAGGCTACAGCTTGAACACTGAAGCTTTCTTT.

This clone was seen a few times. The gene calls are TRBV5-6 and TRBJ2-7, with D tentatively TRBD1 (6 bases). Germline assignment: CDR1 SGHDT and CDR2 YYEEEE. V was trimmed by 5 bases and J by 0 bases, leaving 12 bases between them. The CDR3 sequence is 14 residues long. The CDR3 protein is CASRRTVSSYEQYF. The CDR3 bases are TGTGCCAGCAGACGGACAGTCAGCTCCTACGAGCAGTACTTC.

The chain joins TRBV14 to TRBJ1-2; possibly TRBD1 for D (5 bases). V dropped 6 bases and J dropped 4 bases, with 18 bases sitting between them. The CDR3 is 15 amino acids. Germline-derived CDR1 and CDR2 are SGHDN and FVKESK. As DNA, the CDR3 is TGTGCCAGCAGTCAGACAGACAGTATGCCCTATGGCTACACCTTC. Translation gives CASSQTDSMPYGYTF.

The rearrangement uses TRBV6-7 and TRBJ2-5; D is perhaps TRBD2 (6 bases). TRBV6-7 is recorded as an ORF, its role being uncertain. Trimming cost V 1 base and J 3 bases, with 12 bases left between them. This CDR3 has 15 amino acids. This chain's CDR3 is CASSYWGTYKETQYF. CDR3 bases: TGTGCCAGCAGTTACTGGGGGACTTACAAAGAGACCCAGTACTTC.

V is TRBV6-1 and J is TRBJ1-5; TRBD1 might be the D (6 bases). V lost 0 bases and J lost 4, with 16 bases in between. The CDR3 sequence is 17 residues long. The V gene's germline CDR1 is MNHNS and CDR2 SASEGT. CDR3 region: CASSEAGRKGGNQPQHF. DNA for the CDR3: TGTGCCAGCAGTGAAGCGGGGAGGAAGGGGGGGAATCAGCCCCAGCATTTT.

In its sample, this clone was seen a few times. The chain has TRBV7-9 and TRBJ1-6; D not certain. This CDR3 comprises 15 residues. The ends were cut back, 0 bases at V and 8 bases at J, with 11 bases in the middle. The V gene's germline CDR1 is SEHNR and CDR2 FQNEAQ (reference sequence). CDR3 region: CASSLAETPHSPLHF. The DNA of the CDR3 is TGTGCCAGCAGCTTAGCGGAGACCCCACATTCACCCCTCCACTTT. Complete variable domain (other parts from reference TRBV7-9 and TRBJ1-6): DTGVSQNPRHKITKRGQNVTFRCDPISEHNRLYWYRQTLGQGPEFLTYFQNEAQLEKSRLLSDRFSAERPKGSFSTLEIQRTEQGDSAMYLCASSLAETPHSPLHFGNGTRLTVT.

The chain has TRBV28 and TRBJ1-4; TRBD1 might be the D (6 bases). Trimming left V 3 bases short and J 2 bases short, with 10 bases between. Germline CDR1 reads MDHEN; CDR2 reads SYDVKM. The CDR3 is made up of 15 amino acids. As DNA, the CDR3 is TGTGCCAGCAGTTTTCCGACAGGTACTAATGAAAAACTGTTTTTT. Amino acid sequence: CASSFPTGTNEKLFF. Together with reference TRBV28 and TRBJ1-4, the CDR3 gives the full variable domain: DVKVTQSSRYLVKRTGEKVFLECVQDMDHENMFWYRQDPGLGLRLIYFSYDVKMKEKGDIPEGYSVSREKKERFSLILESASTNQTSMYLCASSFPTGTNEKLFFGSGTQLSVL.

The V and J genes are TRBV19 and TRBJ2-5; 7 bases align to TRBD1. Trimming at V came to 6 bases and at J to 1 base, leaving 5 bases not matched to a gene. This CDR3 comprises 14 residues. In germline, CDR1 is LNHDA, CDR2 SQIVND (reference sequence). The CDR3 here is CASSHRQGQETQYF. The CDR3 DNA sequence: TGTGCCAGTAGCCACCGACAGGGCCAAGAGACCCAGTACTTC.

The genes are TRBV18 and TRBJ1-1; no reliable D call. Looked up from germline, CDR1 is KGHSH and CDR2 is LQKENI. V lost 2 bases, J lost 1 base, and 8 bases lay in between. CDR3 length equals 14 residues. CDR3 DNA sequence: TGTGCCAGCTCACCAGCGGCGTCGAACACTGAAGCTTTCTTT. Amino acids: CASSPAASNTEAFF. Complete variable domain (other parts from reference TRBV18 and TRBJ1-1): NAGVMQNPRHLVRRRGQEARLRCSPMKGHSHVYWYRQLPEEGLKFMVYLQKENIIDESGMPKERFSAEFPKEGPSILRIQQVVRGDSAAYFCASSPAASNTEAFFGQGTRLTVV.

This rearrangement joins TRBV19 to TRBJ2-7; 9 nucleotides agree with TRBD1. The CDR3 has 14 residues. Germline V gene lookup returns CDR1 LNHDA and CDR2 SQIVND (reference sequence). Trimming cost V 6 bases and J 5 bases; bases outside gene matches: 8. CDR3 coding DNA: TGTGCCAGTAGCCGGACAGGGGTAGACCACGAGCAGTACTTC. It is translated as CASSRTGVDHEQYF.